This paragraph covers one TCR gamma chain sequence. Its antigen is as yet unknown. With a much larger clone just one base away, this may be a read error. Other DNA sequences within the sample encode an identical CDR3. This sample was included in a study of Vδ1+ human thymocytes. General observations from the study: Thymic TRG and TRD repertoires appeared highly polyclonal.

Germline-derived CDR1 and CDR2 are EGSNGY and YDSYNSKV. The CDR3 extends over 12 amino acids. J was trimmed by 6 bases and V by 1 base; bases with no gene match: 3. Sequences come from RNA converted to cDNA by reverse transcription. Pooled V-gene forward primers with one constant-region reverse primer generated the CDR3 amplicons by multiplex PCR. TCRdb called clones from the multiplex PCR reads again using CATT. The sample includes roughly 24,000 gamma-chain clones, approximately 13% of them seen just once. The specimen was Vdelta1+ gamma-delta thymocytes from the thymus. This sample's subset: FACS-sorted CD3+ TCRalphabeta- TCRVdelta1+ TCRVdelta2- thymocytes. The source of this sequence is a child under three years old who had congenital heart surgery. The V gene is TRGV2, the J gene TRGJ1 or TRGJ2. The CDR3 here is CATWDGPYKKLF. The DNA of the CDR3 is TGTGCCACCTGGGACGGCCCTTATAAGAAACTCTTT.